The following is a T cell receptor (beta chain) sequence with its context. What it binds is unknown. Beta-chain TCR CDR3 regions were amplified from RNA transcripts. Second-round multiplex PCR came after first-round RT-PCR with HTBI primers. TCRdb called the multiplex PCR reads again in MiXCR, with one record for every CDR3 protein. The sample records about 230,000 distinct CDR3 sequences, approximately 42% being singletons. These data belong to a study of Graves' ophthalmopathy and Graves' hyperthyroidism. Clinical symptoms, serum thyroxine, TRAb, thyroid ultrasound and orbital computed tomography were relied on for diagnosis. PBMCs were density-gradient isolated from roughly 9.5 ml fresh blood. Study outcomes and limitations: Forecasting of ophthalmopathy progression by the model achieved approximately 70% sensitivity and approximately 72% specificity. Distinction of ophthalmopathy from stable hyperthyroidism by a 13-signature model reached about 87% sensitivity and 81.08% specificity.

CDR1 SQVTM and CDR2 ANQGSEA come from the germline V gene. CDR3 length equals 14 residues. After removal of 2 bases from V and 3 bases from J, the junction contained 6 bases not matched to a gene. The chain is built from TRBV29-1 and TRBJ1-2; 7 nucleotides align to TRBD1. Sequencing input: peripheral blood. The TCR originated in an adult man with Graves' ophthalmopathy. CDR3 residues: CSVELPGGYYGYTF. The CDR3 nucleotides read TGCAGCGTTGAATTGCCAGGGGGTTACTATGGCTACACCTTC.